The 30 T cell receptor beta chains presented below share a single source sample, sequenced in a study of T cells in Graves' hyperthyroidism and ophthalmopathy. It was RNA transcripts that yielded the amplified TCR beta CDR3 regions. Using the HTBI primer set, a first-round RT-PCR was run on the TCR CDR3. TCRdb re-analysed the multiplex PCR reads in MiXCR, keeping a single row per CDR3 protein. The sample includes hundreds of thousands of distinct CDR3 sequences, roughly a sixth seen only once; the top ten take over 15%. Sequenced material: blood. These receptors all come from a woman aged 45-65 years with Graves' hyperthyroidism that later progressed to Graves' ophthalmopathy.

The CDR3 DNA is TGTGCCTGGAGTCACCCGGGACAGGGGCCAGATACGCAGTATTTT. This gives the protein CAWSHPGQGPDTQYF. This rearrangement joins TRBV30 to TRBJ2-3; TRBD1 matches at 10 bases. CDR1 is GTSNPN and CDR2 is SVGIG in the germline V gene (reference sequence). Trimming cost V 2 bases and J 4 bases; bases outside gene matches: 6. The CDR3 covers 15 residues.

In its sample, this clonotype was seen a few times. This chain joins TRBV7-9 and TRBJ2-3, with a tentative D call TRBD1 (6 bases). Trimming cost V 3 bases and J 5 bases, with 18 bases left between them. The CDR3 runs 16 residues. Germline lookup yields CDR1 SEHNR and CDR2 FQNEAQ (reference sequence). As DNA, the CDR3 is TGTGCCAGCAGCTTCCACCGGGACACCTTGGGAGATACGCAGTATTTT. Its protein is CASSFHRDTLGDTQYF.

This clonotype was seen repeatedly, ten times or more. In DNA form, the CDR3 reads TGTGCCAGCAGCTTACTCAGGAACACCGGGGAGCTGTTTTTT. Protein: CASSLLRNTGELFF. This chain uses TRBV7-9 with TRBJ2-2; D call uncertain. V lost 2 bases, J lost 1 base, and 5 bases lay in between. Germline V gene data show CDR1 as SEHNR and CDR2 as FQNEAQ (reference sequence). There are 14 residues in the CDR3.

At least ten counts were recorded for this clonotype. The rearrangement joins TRBV30 to TRBJ1-6, with D hard to call. From germline, CDR1 is GTSNPN and CDR2 SVGIG (reference sequence). V shed 0 bases and J shed 2 bases, with 5 bases lying between them. This CDR3 has 14 amino acids. The CDR3 DNA is TGTGCCTGGAGTGTTCAGCCCTATAATTCACCCCTCCACTTT. It is translated as CAWSVQPYNSPLHF.

The chain joins TRBV20-1 to TRBJ2-2; D is ambiguous. V lost 2 bases and J lost 3, with 10 bases in between. The CDR3 sequence is 14 residues long. Per germline, CDR1 DFQATT and CDR2 SNEGSKA (reference sequence). The CDR3 nucleotides read TGCAGTGCTAGAAAGCCAGTGGACACCGGGGAGCTGTTTTTT. As protein: CSARKPVDTGELFF.

This clonotype was detected a few times. The chain links TRBV20-1 to TRBJ2-3, with no clear D. V was trimmed by 6 bases and J by 3 bases, leaving 10 bases between them. Germline CDR1 DFQATT, CDR2 SNEGSKA (reference sequence). The CDR3 has 12 residues. The DNA for the CDR3 is TGCAGTGCCCTCCGGGTTACAGATACGCAGTATTTT. It encodes CSALRVTDTQYF.

The chain employs TRBV30 and TRBJ2-7; perhaps TRBD2 as D (7 bases). V gave up 1 base and J gave up 0 bases, with 19 bases separating them. This CDR3 comprises 17 residues. Germline-derived CDR1 and CDR2 are GTSNPN and SVGIG (reference sequence). This CDR3 is CAWSDFAGAFSSYEQYF. The CDR3 nucleotides read TGTGCCTGGAGTGACTTTGCGGGGGCCTTCAGCTCCTACGAGCAGTACTTC.

A few counts support this clonotype. The chain employs TRBV19 and TRBJ1-1; D gene unclear. Germline V lookup: CDR1 LNHDA, CDR2 SQIVND (reference sequence). Trimming pared 1 base from V and 1 base from J, leaving 10 bases between. This CDR3 contains 15 residues. The CDR3 DNA sequence: TGTGCCAGTAGTATAGCCCCCATGAGGAACACTGAAGCTTTCTTT. Translating it yields CASSIAPMRNTEAFF.

This clonotype was seen at least ten times. The V gene is TRBV3-1, the J gene TRBJ2-1, with TRBD1 matching 10 bases. Losses at the gene ends were 4 bases for V and 4 bases for J; bases not matched to a gene: 7. The CDR3 contains 16 residues. Germline V lookup: CDR1 LGHDT, CDR2 YNNKEL (reference sequence). The DNA for the CDR3 is TGTGCCAGCAGCCTTACCGGGACAGGGGAATACAATGAGCAGTTCTTC. Its protein product is CASSLTGTGEYNEQFF.

The CDR3 protein is CASSECPGRRTDTQYF. In nucleotides, the CDR3 is TGTGCCAGCAGTGAATGCCCCGGGAGGCGCACAGATACGCAGTATTTT. The J gene is TRBJ2-3, the V gene TRBV2; 7 positions agree with TRBD2. The CDR3 spans 16 residues. The trim removed 2 bases at V and 1 base at J, leaving 6 bases unmatched. Germline V gene lookup returns CDR1 SNHLY and CDR2 FYNNEI.

This clonotype has at least ten counts. V and J are TRBV20-1 and TRBJ1-6, with D perhaps matching TRBD1 (6 bases). The V gene lost 3 bases and the J gene lost 7 bases, with 13 bases spanning the gap. The CDR3 sequence is 14 residues long. Germline CDR1 and CDR2: DFQATT and SNEGSKA (reference sequence). CDR3 in amino acids: CSARLGGYNSPLHF. The CDR3, as DNA: TGCAGTGCTAGGCTAGGGGGATACAATTCACCCCTCCACTTT.

This clonotype was observed a few times. The CDR3 DNA follows: TGTGCCAGCAGCTTCAGGACAGGGGGCTTGGAGACCCAGTACTTC. Translation: CASSFRTGGLETQYF. The chain carries TRBV5-4 and TRBJ2-5; TRBD1 aligns across 11 bases. Germline CDR1 is SGHNT and CDR2 is YYREEE (reference sequence). J lost 5 bases, V lost 2 bases, and 5 bases had no gene match. The CDR3 has 15 residues.

Regarding this clonotype: This could be a read error, since a much larger clone is one nucleotide away. The chain has TRBV5-1 and TRBJ2-2; 8 bases are a match to TRBD1. This CDR3 has 17 residues. The germline V gene encodes CDR1 SGHRS and CDR2 YFSETQ. Unmatched junction bases numbered 13, after V lost 4 bases and J lost 5 bases. DNA for the CDR3: TGCGCCAGCAGCCCCCATCCGACAGGGGAGTCTACCGGGGAGCTGTTTTTT. Its translation: CASSPHPTGESTGELFF.

This clonotype occurred many times. The chain carries TRBV11-2 and TRBJ2-1; possible D gene TRBD2, 7 bases. The length of the CDR3 is 15 residues. V lost 5 bases and J lost 8, with 19 bases in between. In germline, CDR1 is SGHAT, CDR2 FQNNGV. CDR3 loop: CASSKRRGLGDEQFF. Here the CDR3 DNA reads TGTGCCAGCAGCAAACGGCGGGGGCTCGGGGATGAGCAGTTCTTC.

This clonotype was counted many times. The chain combines TRBV2 with TRBJ1-2, with a possible D match to TRBD1 (5 bases). The CDR3 runs to 13 residues. In germline, CDR1 is SNHLY, CDR2 FYNNEI. V was trimmed by 4 bases and J by 1 base, leaving 7 bases between them. This CDR3 is CASSGGLNYGYTF. CDR3 in DNA: TGTGCCAGCAGTGGGGGCCTTAACTATGGCTACACCTTC.

This clonotype was recorded at least ten times. CDR3 amino acids: CASKPQGARTEAFF. The CDR3 region has the DNA TGTGCCAGCAAACCACAGGGGGCGCGGACTGAAGCTTTCTTT. The genes are TRBV2 and TRBJ1-1; 9 bases are a match to TRBD1. The CDR3 is 14 residues long. V gave up 7 bases and J gave up 5 bases; unmatched junction bases: 8. Germline V gene data show CDR1 as SNHLY and CDR2 as FYNNEI.

The rearrangement links TRBV20-1 to TRBJ1-2; TRBD1 is a possible D gene (5 bases). This CDR3 is 15 amino acids long. With 3 bases removed from V and 5 bases from J, the gap between germline ends came to 19 bases. Germline CDR1 reads DFQATT; CDR2 reads SNEGSKA (reference sequence). The CDR3 nucleotides read TGCAGTGCTAGCTTCGGTGGAGGGACCCGGTATGGCTACACCTTC. It yields the protein CSASFGGGTRYGYTF.

The CDR3 protein is CASSFISGGVSYNEQFF. DNA of the CDR3: TGTGCCAGCAGTTTTATTAGCGGGGGGGTCTCCTACAATGAGCAGTTCTTC. The V and J genes are TRBV27 and TRBJ2-1; 11 bases agree with TRBD2. Germline lookup yields CDR1 MNHEY and CDR2 SMNVEV (reference sequence). The V gene end was trimmed by 3 bases and the J gene end by 0 bases; junction bases not matched to a gene: 4. This CDR3 has 17 amino acids.

The CDR3: CASSFGWTYEQYF. In DNA form, the CDR3 reads TGTGCCAGCAGTTTCGGTTGGACCTACGAGCAGTACTTC. The chain joins TRBV12-3 or TRBV12-4 to TRBJ2-7; D is unresolved. V was cut by 3 bases and J by 2 bases, with 8 bases left in between. The CDR3 consists of 13 residues.

As concerns this clonotype: One end of the junction does not line up with germline, which may come from a read error. J is TRBJ2-1 and V is TRBV7-3; 8 bases are shared with TRBD1. Germline lookup yields CDR1 SGHTA and CDR2 FQGTGA. The CDR3 covers 17 residues. As DNA, the CDR3 is TGTGCCAGCAGCCCAGTTGCCGGGACAGGCTACCACAATAAGCAGTTCTTC. Translation gives CASSPVAGTGYHNKQFF.

This chain connects TRBV6-1 to TRBJ1-2; maybe TRBD1 (6 bases). Deletions cut 6 bases from V and 4 bases from J, with 12 bases between. Germline CDR1 reads MNHNS; CDR2 reads SASEGT. This CDR3 comprises 13 residues. CDR3 region: CASRQDSFYGYTF. CDR3 DNA: TGTGCCAGCAGACAGGACAGTTTCTATGGCTACACCTTC.

This clonotype occurred a few times. The CDR3 loop is CASWTGGDYNEQFF. The CDR3 nucleotides are TGCGCCAGCTGGACAGGGGGCGACTACAATGAGCAGTTCTTC. This sequence joins TRBV5-1 and TRBJ2-1; TRBD1 aligns across 11 bases. V shed 7 bases and J 3 bases; nucleotides not matched to a gene: 3. There are 14 residues in the CDR3. Germline V gives CDR1 SGHRS, CDR2 YFSETQ.

The chain couples TRBV12-3 or TRBV12-4 to TRBJ1-5, with TRBD1 matching 7 bases. V shed 5 bases and J 6 bases; nucleotides not matched to a gene: 7. The CDR3 consists of 14 residues. The CDR3 region is CASSDPGQSQPQHF. The CDR3 DNA reads as TGTGCCAGCAGTGACCCGGGACAGTCTCAGCCCCAGCATTTT.

This clonotype came up many times. The chain is built from TRBV5-1 and TRBJ2-1, with TRBD2 as a possible D gene (6 bases). Between the trimmed V and J ends, which lost 4 bases and 9 bases, there was a span of 14 bases. The CDR3 is 13 amino acids. The germline V gene encodes CDR1 SGHRS and CDR2 YFSETQ. The CDR3 bases are TGCGCCAGCAGCCCGACTAGTCTTGGTGAGCAGTTCTTC. Protein: CASSPTSLGEQFF.

This clonotype occurred a few times. This rearrangement joins TRBV18 to TRBJ1-4; weak D call: TRBD1 (5 bases). V lost 2 bases to trimming and J lost 4 bases, with 8 bases between them. The germline V gene has CDR1 KGHSH and CDR2 LQKENI. This CDR3 spans 14 amino acids. For the CDR3, the DNA is TGTGCCAGCTCACCATCCGGGGGTAATGAAAAACTGTTTTTT. Protein: CASSPSGGNEKLFF.

The chain employs TRBV6-1 and TRBJ1-5; 7 positions agree with TRBD1. This CDR3 has 13 amino acids. Germline values: CDR1 MNHNS, CDR2 SASEGT. After removal of 8 bases from V and 5 bases from J, the junction contained 6 bases not matched to a gene. The CDR3, as DNA: TGTGCCAGCGCAACAGGGGTATATCAGCCCCAGCATTTT. This translates into CASATGVYQPQHF.

This clonotype has ten or more counts. V gene TRBV30 combines with J gene TRBJ1-5; D is ambiguous. The CDR3 totals 15 residues. V lost 0 bases, J lost 0 bases, and 9 bases lay in between. The V gene's germline CDR1 is GTSNPN and CDR2 SVGIG (reference sequence). CDR3 protein: CAWSVGPYSNQPQHF. The DNA of the CDR3 is TGTGCCTGGAGTGTAGGGCCGTATAGCAATCAGCCCCAGCATTTT.

The rearrangement links TRBV3-1 to TRBJ2-7, with D uncertain. There are 12 residues in the CDR3. Trimming pared 1 base from V and 7 bases from J, leaving 8 bases between. Germline lookup yields CDR1 LGHDT and CDR2 YNNKEL (reference sequence). The CDR3 sequence is CASSQGQQEQYF. In DNA, the CDR3 is TGTGCCAGCAGCCAAGGTCAGCAGGAGCAGTACTTC.

For the CDR3, the DNA is TGTGCCAGCTCACCACGGGGGCCAGGGGGCGTCGAAGAGACCCAGTACTTC. Translating it yields CASSPRGPGGVEETQYF. The rearrangement uses TRBV18 and TRBJ2-5, with TRBD1 matching 8 bases. Germline V gives CDR1 KGHSH, CDR2 LQKENI. Trimming took 1 base from V and 3 from J; bases not matched to a gene: 10. This CDR3 region has 17 residues.

This clonotype came up a few times. The rearrangement joins TRBV7-9 to TRBJ1-2; D remains unclear. The CDR3 contains 14 residues. Germline V lookup: CDR1 SEHNR, CDR2 FQNEAQ (reference sequence). Trimming stripped 3 bases from V and 8 bases from J, with 16 bases between. The CDR3 here is CASSFMGSGGGYTF. CDR3 nucleotide sequence: TGTGCCAGCAGCTTCATGGGGTCGGGCGGAGGCTACACCTTC.